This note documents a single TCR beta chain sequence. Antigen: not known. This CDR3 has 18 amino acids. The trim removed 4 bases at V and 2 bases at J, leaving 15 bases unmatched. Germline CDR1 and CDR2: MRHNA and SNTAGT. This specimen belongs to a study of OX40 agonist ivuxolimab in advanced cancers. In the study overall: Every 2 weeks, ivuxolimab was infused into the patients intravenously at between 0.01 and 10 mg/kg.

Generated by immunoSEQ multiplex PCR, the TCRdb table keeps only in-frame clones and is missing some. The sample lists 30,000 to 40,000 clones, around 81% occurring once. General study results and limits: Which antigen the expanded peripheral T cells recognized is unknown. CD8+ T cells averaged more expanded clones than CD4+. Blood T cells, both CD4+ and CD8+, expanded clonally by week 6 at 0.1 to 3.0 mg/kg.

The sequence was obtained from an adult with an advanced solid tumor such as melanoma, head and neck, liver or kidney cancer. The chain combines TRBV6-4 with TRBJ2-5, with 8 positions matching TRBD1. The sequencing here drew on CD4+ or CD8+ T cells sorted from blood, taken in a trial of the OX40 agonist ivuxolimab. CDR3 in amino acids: CASSVKGDRGVEQETQYF. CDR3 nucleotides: TGTGCCAGCAGTGTTAAGGGAGACAGGGGAGTTGAGCAAGAGACCCAGTACTTC.